Sequencing of this T cell receptor (beta chain) was carried out in a study of glioma-infiltrating T cells after dendritic cell vaccination. The overall study: Autologous tumor lysate was loaded overnight onto monocyte-derived dendritic cells grown about seven days with IL-4 and GM-CSF.

About this clone: Its antigen is still unknown.

TCRB CDR3 was amplified from 2 ug genomic DNA or less. Amplification used 60 V beta primers and 13 J beta primers. Measured with immunoSEQ multiplex PCR; TCRdb has only the in-frame clones, and not every one. The profile shows about 50,000 clones, about 85% of them singletons. Broader study findings: Patients with more pretreatment TILs had longer time to progression and survival.

Sequencing used blood, obtained before dendritic cell vaccination. The clonotype originates from a human donor with glioblastoma.

CDR3 in DNA: TGTGCCAGCAGTTTATCGTTTCGCCAGGGGAATCGTGGGGAGACCCAGTACTTC. Amino acids: CASSLSFRQGNRGETQYF. The V gene is TRBV27, the J gene TRBJ2-5; D is possibly TRBD1 (6 bases). V dropped 0 bases and J dropped 5 bases, with 22 bases sitting between them. CDR3 length equals 18 residues. Germline V gives CDR1 MNHEY, CDR2 SMNVEV (reference sequence).